This is a list of T cell receptor beta chains from one sample in a study of Ad26.COV2.S vaccination and SARS-CoV-2 variants. Assay: immunoSEQ multiplex PCR; the TCRdb copy retains only in-frame clones and omits some. The data show roughly 400,000 clones, 90% seen once. The sequencing used peripheral blood, collected in a trial of Ad26.COV2.S vaccine versus placebo. The receptors were sampled from a person between 18 and 60 years old who received the Ad26.COV2.S COVID-19 vaccine or a placebo. CDR3s include the opening cysteine and the closing phenylalanine or tryptophan. The order of the fields is J gene, V gene, clone size, D gene, CDR3 protein, CDR3 DNA. A D gene is named only where the DNA matches it firmly. A row's size may be missing; if present it is once, few, many or a size class.

j_gene: TRBJ2-3
v_gene: TRBV18
abundance: -
d_gene: -
CDR3aa: CASSPMTGAADTQYF
CDR3nt: TGTGCCAGCTCACCAATGACGGGAGCGGCAGATACGCAGTATTTT

j_gene: TRBJ2-5
v_gene: TRBV5-4
abundance: -
d_gene: TRBD2
CDR3aa: CASSPSGSETQYF
CDR3nt: TGTGCCAGCAGCCCTAGCGGGAGTGAGACCCAGTACTTC

j_gene: TRBJ2-1
v_gene: TRBV7-9
abundance: -
d_gene: -
CDR3aa: CASSRPQGSAYNEQFF
CDR3nt: TGTGCCAGCAGCCGGCCTCAGGGAAGCGCCTACAATGAGCAGTTCTTC

j_gene: TRBJ2-7
v_gene: TRBV7-8
abundance: once
d_gene: TRBD2
CDR3aa: CASSLLARRSGRPYEQYF
CDR3nt: TGTGCCAGCAGCTTATTAGCCCGCCGCAGCGGGAGGCCGTACGAGCAGTACTTC

j_gene: TRBJ2-2
v_gene: TRBV5-4
abundance: -
d_gene: -
CDR3aa: CASSLVANTGELFF
CDR3nt: TGTGCCAGCAGCCTTGTTGCAAACACCGGGGAGCTGTTTTTT

j_gene: TRBJ2-3
v_gene: TRBV4-3
abundance: -
d_gene: TRBD1
CDR3aa: CASSRSGQGRTDTQYF
CDR3nt: TGCGCCAGCAGCCGGTCCGGACAGGGGCGGACAGATACGCAGTATTTT

j_gene: TRBJ2-5
v_gene: TRBV7-6
abundance: -
d_gene: TRBD1
CDR3aa: CASSLAQGEETQYF
CDR3nt: TGTGCCAGCAGCTTAGCACAGGGGGAAGAGACCCAGTACTTC

j_gene: TRBJ1-2
v_gene: TRBV30
abundance: -
d_gene: -
CDR3aa: CAWSPRGDSYGYTF
CDR3nt: TGTGCCTGGAGTCCCCGAGGGGATAGCTATGGCTACACCTTC

j_gene: TRBJ2-7
v_gene: TRBV18
abundance: -
d_gene: TRBD2
CDR3aa: CASSPPSGRASDEQYF
CDR3nt: TGTGCCAGCTCACCACCTTCCGGGAGGGCCTCTGACGAGCAGTACTTC

j_gene: TRBJ2-7
v_gene: TRBV7-2
abundance: -
d_gene: -
CDR3aa: CASSLPGPYEQYF
CDR3nt: TGTGCCAGCAGCTTGCCAGGTCCCTACGAGCAGTACTTC

j_gene: TRBJ1-3
v_gene: TRBV7-8
abundance: -
d_gene: -
CDR3aa: CASSGETGRRSGNTIYF
CDR3nt: TGTGCCAGCAGCGGAGAGACAGGTCGGCGCTCTGGAAACACCATATATTTT

j_gene: TRBJ2-7
v_gene: TRBV4-3
abundance: once
d_gene: TRBD1
CDR3aa: CASSQGQGRSYDEQYF
CDR3nt: TGCGCCAGCAGCCAAGGACAGGGAAGGAGCTACGACGAGCAGTACTTC

j_gene: TRBJ1-6
v_gene: TRBV2
abundance: -
d_gene: TRBD1
CDR3aa: CASREGAISPLHF
CDR3nt: TGTGCCAGCAGGGAGGGGGCGATTTCACCCCTCCACTTT

j_gene: TRBJ2-2
v_gene: TRBV29-1
abundance: -
d_gene: TRBD2
CDR3aa: CSVWTSGSLSGELFF
CDR3nt: TGCAGCGTTTGGACTAGCGGGAGCCTCTCCGGGGAGCTGTTTTTT

j_gene: TRBJ1-6
v_gene: TRBV7-8
abundance: once
d_gene: -
CDR3aa: CASSFPRIPYNSPLHF
CDR3nt: TGTGCCAGCAGCTTTCCTAGGATCCCTTATAATTCACCCCTCCACTTT

j_gene: TRBJ2-5
v_gene: TRBV19
abundance: -
d_gene: -
CDR3aa: CASSIVAAPRETQYF
CDR3nt: TGTGCCAGTAGTATAGTGGCAGCACCGCGGGAGACCCAGTACTTC

j_gene: TRBJ1-4
v_gene: TRBV5-6
abundance: -
d_gene: -
CDR3aa: CASSFSGSPTNEKLFF
CDR3nt: TGTGCCAGCAGCTTCTCAGGGTCTCCAACTAATGAAAAACTGTTTTTT

j_gene: TRBJ2-7
v_gene: TRBV10-3
abundance: -
d_gene: TRBD2
CDR3aa: CAIRPGEGEQYF
CDR3nt: TGTGCCATCAGGCCCGGGGAGGGCGAGCAGTACTTC

j_gene: TRBJ2-1
v_gene: TRBV6-1
abundance: -
d_gene: TRBD2
CDR3aa: CASSERDLAGYNEQFF
CDR3nt: TGTGCCAGCAGTGAACGGGACCTAGCGGGATACAATGAGCAGTTCTTC

j_gene: TRBJ2-6
v_gene: TRBV6-6
abundance: -
d_gene: TRBD1
CDR3aa: CASSRQGAGANVLTF
CDR3nt: TGTGCCAGCAGCCGGCAGGGGGCTGGGGCCAACGTCCTGACTTTC

j_gene: TRBJ2-1
v_gene: TRBV18
abundance: -
d_gene: -
CDR3aa: CASSPASEAHEQFF
CDR3nt: TGTGCCAGCTCACCTGCAAGTGAGGCCCATGAGCAGTTCTTC

j_gene: TRBJ2-7
v_gene: TRBV5-6
abundance: -
d_gene: -
CDR3aa: CASSSLGGRSGEQYF
CDR3nt: TGTGCCAGCAGCTCACTCGGCGGGCGGTCGGGTGAGCAGTACTTC

j_gene: TRBJ2-5
v_gene: TRBV11-2
abundance: -
d_gene: TRBD2
CDR3aa: CASSSLAGGIQETQYF
CDR3nt: TGTGCCAGCAGTTCCCTAGCGGGAGGGATCCAAGAGACCCAGTACTTC

j_gene: TRBJ2-7
v_gene: TRBV29-1
abundance: -
d_gene: TRBD2
CDR3aa: CSVDGTSGKAYEQYF
CDR3nt: TGCAGCGTTGATGGGACTAGCGGGAAAGCCTACGAGCAGTACTTC

j_gene: TRBJ2-7
v_gene: TRBV28
abundance: -
d_gene: -
CDR3aa: CASSPGRGPYEQYF
CDR3nt: TGTGCCAGCAGCCCCGGTAGGGGACCCTACGAGCAGTACTTC

j_gene: TRBJ2-1
v_gene: TRBV3-1/TRBV3-2
abundance: -
d_gene: TRBD2
CDR3aa: CASSQGLAGGRNEQFF
CDR3nt: TGTGCCAGCAGCCAGGGACTAGCGGGAGGGCGTAATGAGCAGTTCTTC

j_gene: TRBJ2-3
v_gene: TRBV11-1
abundance: -
d_gene: -
CDR3aa: CASSLESSDTQYF
CDR3nt: TGTGCCAGCAGCTTAGAAAGTTCCGATACGCAGTATTTT

j_gene: TRBJ2-7
v_gene: TRBV4-3
abundance: once
d_gene: -
CDR3aa: CASSQGTSFYEQYF
CDR3nt: TGCGCCAGCAGCCAAGGGACATCTTTCTACGAGCAGTACTTC

j_gene: TRBJ2-5
v_gene: TRBV3-1/TRBV3-2
abundance: -
d_gene: -
CDR3aa: CASSQDRTDQETQYF
CDR3nt: TGTGCCAGCAGCCAAGATCGGACAGACCAAGAGACCCAGTACTTC

j_gene: TRBJ2-3
v_gene: TRBV5-5
abundance: -
d_gene: -
CDR3aa: CASSLGREYLTDTQYF
CDR3nt: TGTGCCAGCAGCTTGGGCAGGGAATACCTCACAGATACGCAGTATTTT

j_gene: TRBJ2-1
v_gene: TRBV4-3
abundance: -
d_gene: -
CDR3aa: CASSRDWSSYNEQFF
CDR3nt: TGCGCCAGCAGCCGTGACTGGAGCTCCTACAATGAGCAGTTCTTC

j_gene: TRBJ1-1
v_gene: TRBV7-9
abundance: -
d_gene: -
CDR3aa: CASSLSPGMNTEAFF
CDR3nt: TGTGCCAGCAGCCTCAGCCCAGGGATGAACACTGAAGCTTTCTTT

j_gene: TRBJ1-1
v_gene: TRBV29-1
abundance: -
d_gene: TRBD1
CDR3aa: CSVSTGVTEAFF
CDR3nt: TGCAGCGTTTCGACAGGGGTCACTGAAGCTTTCTTT

j_gene: TRBJ2-7
v_gene: TRBV7-8
abundance: -
d_gene: TRBD1
CDR3aa: CASSPNRDRGNEQYF
CDR3nt: TGTGCCAGCAGCCCCAACCGGGACAGGGGAAACGAGCAGTACTTC

j_gene: TRBJ2-5
v_gene: TRBV28
abundance: -
d_gene: TRBD1
CDR3aa: CASSQLGQGGEETQYF
CDR3nt: TGTGCCAGCAGTCAATTAGGACAGGGGGGAGAAGAGACCCAGTACTTC

j_gene: TRBJ1-4
v_gene: TRBV7-9
abundance: -
d_gene: -
CDR3aa: CASIPGTEIEKLFF
CDR3nt: TGTGCCAGCATCCCCGGGACCGAAATTGAAAAACTGTTTTTT

j_gene: TRBJ2-5
v_gene: TRBV5-1
abundance: -
d_gene: -
CDR3aa: CASSLAETQYF
CDR3nt: TGCGCCAGCAGCTTGGCGGAGACCCAGTACTTC

j_gene: TRBJ2-7
v_gene: TRBV4-1
abundance: -
d_gene: -
CDR3aa: CASSDGLSYEQYF
CDR3nt: TGCGCCAGCAGCGACGGGCTTTCTTACGAGCAGTACTTC

j_gene: TRBJ2-5
v_gene: TRBV19
abundance: -
d_gene: -
CDR3aa: CASSIGVQETQYF
CDR3nt: TGTGCCAGTAGTATAGGGGTTCAGGAGACCCAGTACTTC

j_gene: TRBJ1-4
v_gene: TRBV7-9
abundance: -
d_gene: TRBD1
CDR3aa: CAAGGHNEKLFF
CDR3nt: TGTGCCGCAGGGGGGCATAATGAAAAACTGTTTTTT

j_gene: TRBJ1-5
v_gene: TRBV7-2
abundance: few
d_gene: -
CDR3aa: CASSLDTDSNQPQHF
CDR3nt: TGTGCCAGCAGCTTAGACACGGATAGCAATCAGCCCCAGCATTTT

j_gene: TRBJ2-3
v_gene: TRBV7-9
abundance: -
d_gene: -
CDR3aa: CASSFLGDTQYF
CDR3nt: TGTGCCAGCAGCTTCCTGGGAGATACGCAGTATTTT

j_gene: TRBJ2-7
v_gene: TRBV6-2/TRBV6-3
abundance: -
d_gene: -
CDR3aa: CASSYSTREQYF
CDR3nt: TGTGCCAGCAGTTACTCCACTAGGGAGCAGTACTTC

j_gene: TRBJ1-2
v_gene: TRBV7-8
abundance: -
d_gene: -
CDR3aa: CASSLGQNYGYTF
CDR3nt: TGTGCCAGCAGCTTAGGACAGAACTATGGCTACACCTTC

j_gene: TRBJ2-1
v_gene: TRBV27
abundance: few
d_gene: -
CDR3aa: CASSPYLGRHGEQFF
CDR3nt: TGTGCCAGCAGTCCATATTTGGGGCGACATGGTGAGCAGTTCTTC

j_gene: TRBJ2-2
v_gene: TRBV15
abundance: -
d_gene: -
CDR3aa: CATSREGGPNTGELFF
CDR3nt: TGTGCCACCAGCAGAGAGGGTGGCCCGAACACCGGGGAGCTGTTTTTT